The TCR beta chain under discussion was sequenced for a study of tissue T cells after allogeneic stem cell transplantation. Study as a whole: Samples with visible lymphocytes on H&E were prioritized for sequencing.

Germline-derived CDR1 and CDR2 are SGDLS and YYNGEE. The V end was cut by 2 bases, the J end by 1 base, with 12 bases between. The CDR3 length is 15 residues. General study findings and limits: This small cohort was clinically heterogeneous, and sampling depth was a limitation. Motif-based clustering found tissue-specific repertoire signatures shared across patients, though few clones were shared.

This clone was seen a few times. What it binds is not known. Survey-depth TCRbeta CDR3 sequencing reported V/J genes and productive frequencies. TCRdb's table, derived via immunoSEQ multiplex PCR, lists solely in-frame clones and lacks some. The sample comprises 10,000 or so clones, roughly 64% of which are singletons, and 9.2% rests with the top ten. This receptor was identified in a woman aged 18-49 years with breast cancer. The chain is built from TRBV9 and TRBJ1-1; a weak D match, TRBD1 (5 bases). The specimen comprised tissue from the ileum, sampled at autopsy. The CDR3 loop is CASSVGGVENTEAFF. CDR3 DNA sequence: TGTGCCAGCAGCGTTGGAGGGGTCGAGAACACTGAAGCTTTCTTT.